This is a list of T cell receptor beta chains from one sample in a study of blood T cell repertoires in COVID-19. Assay: immunoSEQ multiplex PCR; the TCRdb copy retains only in-frame clones and omits some. The repertoire holds 250,000 to 300,000 clones, with around 78% as singletons. The sample comprised peripheral blood. The receptor set was obtained from a man in his sixties who had recovered from COVID-19. Each CDR3 is given without its conserved first and last residue. Fields, in order: clone size, J gene, V gene, D gene, CDR3 protein. D genes are given only for firm matches. Not every row has a clone size; where given, it reads once, few, many or a size class.

size: NA
J: TRBJ2-1
V: TRBV18
D: NA
CDR3: ASSTIVGNEQF

size: NA
J: TRBJ1-4
V: TRBV5-6
D: TRBD1
CDR3: ASSFRPGQVVEKLF

size: NA
J: TRBJ2-5
V: TRBV30
D: TRBD2
CDR3: ASTSNTRAGQETQY

size: once
J: TRBJ2-7
V: TRBV5-1
D: TRBD2
CDR3: ASSFVAGGTYEQY

size: NA
J: TRBJ2-2
V: TRBV4-1
D: NA
CDR3: ASSQALGTSNTGELF

size: NA
J: TRBJ1-4
V: TRBV28
D: NA
CDR3: ASSFRVLDEKLF

size: NA
J: TRBJ1-1
V: TRBV29-1
D: NA
CDR3: SGLWGGATEAF

size: NA
J: TRBJ2-7
V: TRBV5-4
D: NA
CDR3: ASSLGSSPSSYEQY

size: NA
J: TRBJ2-6
V: TRBV5-1
D: NA
CDR3: ASSLNGPGANVLT

size: NA
J: TRBJ2-1
V: TRBV2
D: TRBD1
CDR3: ASRGQGIRNEQF

size: NA
J: TRBJ2-7
V: TRBV12-5
D: NA
CDR3: ASGGTQLGEQY

size: NA
J: TRBJ1-5
V: TRBV15
D: NA
CDR3: ATSRDRSPNQPQH

size: NA
J: TRBJ2-7
V: TRBV5-5
D: TRBD1
CDR3: ASSFGTEIYEQY

size: NA
J: TRBJ2-6
V: TRBV7-2
D: TRBD1
CDR3: ASSFPGTGTLNVLT

size: NA
J: TRBJ1-1
V: TRBV7-2
D: NA
CDR3: ASGKGGGVTEAF

size: few
J: TRBJ2-4
V: TRBV2
D: NA
CDR3: ASSEGLAKNIQY

size: NA
J: TRBJ1-1
V: TRBV5-1
D: NA
CDR3: ASSLSGRGNTEAF

size: NA
J: TRBJ2-6
V: TRBV2
D: NA
CDR3: ASTNSQGGDNVLT